These 9 T cell receptor beta chains originate from one sample sequenced in a study of blood T cell repertoires in COVID-19. Only in-frame clones appear in the TCRdb table, and some are missing; sequencing was by immunoSEQ multiplex PCR. The table has a few hundred thousand clones, around 90% seen once; the top ten hold around 2.8%. Sequencing was carried out using peripheral blood. The receptors shown here come from a woman aged 30 to 39 with COVID-19, enrolled during active disease.

CDR3 DNA sequence: TGCGCCAGCAGCCAAGGGAAAACTAGCGGGGGGTACGAGCAGTACTTC. It yields the protein CASSQGKTSGGYEQYF. The chain links TRBV4-3 to TRBJ2-7, with 12 bases aligning to TRBD2. The CDR3 is 16 residues long. CDR1 and CDR2 from the germline V gene are LGHNA and YSLEER. J gave up 4 bases and V 1 base, and 5 bases lay outside the gene matches.

The table lists this clone with a count of one. The chain links TRBV6-2 or TRBV6-3 to TRBJ1-1; TRBD1 aligns across 10 bases. Germline CDR1 MNHEY, CDR2 SVGEGT. The ends lost 4 bases at V and 1 base at J; junction bases unmatched: 6. The CDR3 runs to 16 residues. The CDR3, as DNA: TGTGCCAGCAGTTTGGGACAGGGGATTGCGAACACTGAAGCTTTCTTT. This encodes CASSLGQGIANTEAFF.

The J gene is TRBJ2-3, the V gene TRBV5-1, with TRBD2 as a possible D gene (8 bases). V lost 3 bases to trimming and J lost 1 base, with 18 bases between them. This CDR3 spans 17 amino acids. Germline V gives CDR1 SGHRS, CDR2 YFSETQ. In DNA form, the CDR3 reads TGCGCCAGCAGCTCGGGAGGGACAGCCGAGGGCACAGATACGCAGTATTTT. It specifies CASSSGGTAEGTDTQYF.

J is TRBJ2-7 and V is TRBV11-1, with D possibly TRBD2 on 6 matching bases. The CDR3 consists of 15 residues. Germline V lookup: CDR1 SGHAT, CDR2 FQDESV (reference sequence). The V end lost 5 bases, the J end lost 5 bases, and 19 bases lay between the germline ends. CDR3 amino acids: CASSPASITSNEQYV. CDR3 DNA: TGTGCCAGCAGCCCGGCCTCGATAACTAGCAACGAGCAGTACGTC.

J is TRBJ2-1 and V is TRBV5-1; TRBD2 aligns across 10 bases. This CDR3 has 17 residues. Germline loops: CDR1 SGHRS, CDR2 YFSETQ. Losses at the gene ends were 4 bases for V and 4 bases for J; bases not matched to a gene: 11. The CDR3 DNA is TGCGCCAGCAGCCCACGATCCAGCGGGGGGGCGTACAATGAGCAGTTCTTC. It encodes CASSPRSSGGAYNEQFF.

The chain joins TRBV4-3 to TRBJ2-5; 11 bases fit TRBD1. The V segment lost 3 bases and the J segment 4 bases; nucleotides outside the gene matches: 4. The CDR3 spans 15 residues. Germline V gene data show CDR1 as LGHNA and CDR2 as YSLEER. The CDR3 region is CASSQRDRGGETQYF. The CDR3 coding sequence is TGCGCCAGCAGCCAGCGGGACAGGGGGGGAGAGACCCAGTACTTC.

The genes are TRBV5-4 and TRBJ1-2, with D possibly TRBD1 on 5 matching bases. This CDR3 is 16 amino acids long. Trimming stripped 5 bases from V and 4 bases from J, with 21 bases between. CDR1 is SGHNT and CDR2 is YYREEE in the germline V gene (reference sequence). The CDR3 nucleotides are TGTGCCAGCAGACAAACTGGGGCCCGTTTTTCCTATGGCTACACCTTC. The encoded protein is CASRQTGARFSYGYTF.

V usage is TRBV29-1 and J usage is TRBJ2-1; 9 bases are shared with TRBD1. V was clipped by 6 bases and J by 5 bases; unmatched bases: 14. The germline V gene has CDR1 SQVTM and CDR2 ANQGSEA. The CDR3 length is 16 residues. The CDR3 protein is CSVNPGTGILNNEQFF. The CDR3 DNA follows: TGCAGCGTCAACCCCGGGACAGGGATCCTCAACAATGAGCAGTTCTTC.

The chain combines TRBV9 with TRBJ1-4; D is unclear. V was pared by 9 bases and J by 2 bases, with 14 bases between. CDR3 size: 14 residues. CDR1 and CDR2 (germline): SGDLS, YYNGEE. CDR3 sequence reads: CAKHTRTTNEKLFF. Here the CDR3 DNA reads TGTGCCAAGCACACCAGGACTACTAATGAAAAACTGTTTTTT.